The text below deals with one TCR beta chain. The sample belongs to a study of blood T cell repertoires in COVID-19. Overall study: The study drew acute and convalescent COVID-19 samples from the United States, Italy and Spain. T cells, B-cell-depleted T cells, or PBMCs provided the cDNA or gDNA that served as material.

Trimming stripped 2 bases from V and 3 bases from J, with 10 bases between. The length of the CDR3 is 13 residues. Per germline, CDR1 GTSNPN and CDR2 SVGIG (reference sequence). Authors' analysis steps: Amplification of reference gene primers provided the estimated nucleated cell counts. Measured with immunoSEQ multiplex PCR; TCRdb has only the in-frame clones, and not every one. That table supplies the V and J calls and clone size; D and trimming were determined from the DNA. The table has hundreds of thousands of clones, more than 80% seen once. The sequencing input was peripheral blood. The genes are TRBV30 and TRBJ1-2, with a weak D call TRBD1 (5 bases). This TCR derives from a woman aged 25 to 39 with active or convalescent COVID-19. The CDR3 spells CAWSPTVHYGYTF. CDR3 nucleotide sequence: TGTGCCTGGAGTCCGACAGTGCACTATGGCTACACCTTC.